Presented here are 14 T cell receptor beta chains from one specimen sequenced in a study of response to subunit inactivated influenza vaccine. TCRdb re-called the RT-PCR reads through MiXCR, storing one row per CDR3 protein. The table lists hundreds of thousands of distinct CDR3 sequences, 7.5% to 8.5% of them singletons. The starting material was PBMCs from blood, obtained around 2 years after vaccination. The receptors derive from a man in his fifties or sixties who received an inactivated influenza vaccine.

This clonotype was detected ten times or more. This chain links TRBV10-3 with TRBJ1-2, with TRBD1 identical over 10 bases. In germline, CDR1 is ENHRY, CDR2 SYGVKD. After removal of 2 bases from V and 4 bases from J, the junction contained 10 bases not matched to a gene. The CDR3 contains 17 residues. The CDR3 DNA is TGTGCCATCAGTGAGCCGGGATGGGACAGGGGCGCCTATGGCTACACCTTC. Residues: CAISEPGWDRGAYGYTF.

The rearrangement uses TRBV4-3 and TRBJ1-2; D ambiguous. The germline gives CDR1 LGHNA, CDR2 YSLEER. Deletions cut 3 bases from V and 8 bases from J, with 13 bases between. The CDR3 has 13 amino acids. CDR3 amino acids: CASSQDLGRGYTF. In DNA, the CDR3 is TGCGCCAGCAGCCAGGATCTGGGGAGGGGCTACACCTTC.

There are a few counts of this clonotype. The chain combines TRBV11-2 with TRBJ1-1, with D possibly TRBD1 on 5 matching bases. This CDR3 is 15 amino acids long. Trimming took 5 bases from V and 5 from J, leaving 18 bases between them. The germline CDR1 and CDR2 sequences are SGHAT and FQNNGV. The CDR3 bases are TGTGCCAGCAGCCCCCGCGTCGGGGCGGGGACTGAAGCTTTCTTT. Protein product: CASSPRVGAGTEAFF.

This chain links TRBV12-3 or TRBV12-4 with TRBJ2-1; 11 positions match TRBD2. CDR3 length: 17 residues. V gave up 6 bases and J gave up 6 bases; unmatched junction bases: 13. The CDR3 DNA follows: TGTGCCAGCAGCAGTAGGGGTAGCGGGGGGGCCTTCAATGAGCAGTTCTTC. Translation gives CASSSRGSGGAFNEQFF.

A few counts support this clonotype. V and J are TRBV7-8 and TRBJ2-1; TRBD2 aligns across 11 bases. Germline V gene sequence: CDR1 SGHVS, CDR2 FQNEAQ. The CDR3 is 15 amino acids. V gave up 3 bases and J gave up 6 bases; unmatched junction bases: 4. CDR3 sequence: CASSLTSGELNEQFF. CDR3 nucleotide sequence: TGTGCCAGCAGCTTGACTAGCGGGGAGCTCAATGAGCAGTTCTTC.

In its sample, this clonotype was seen a few times. Compared with germline, one end of the junction differs, possibly owing to a read error. This chain connects TRBV15 to TRBJ2-1, with no clear D. The germline gives CDR1 LNHNV, CDR2 YYDKDF (reference sequence). The length of the CDR3 is 11 residues. The CDR3: CATSRDTSTLF. CDR3 nucleotide sequence: TGTGCCACCAGCAGAGATACCTCCACGCTCTTC.

This clonotype was picked up many times. J is TRBJ1-1 and V is TRBV5-1; D uncertain. Germline assignment: CDR1 SGHRS and CDR2 YFSETQ. V dropped 1 base and J dropped 3 bases, with 7 bases sitting between them. The CDR3 extends over 13 amino acids. This CDR3 reads CASSLTVDTEAFF. CDR3 nucleotide sequence: TGCGCCAGCAGCTTGACAGTGGACACTGAAGCTTTCTTT.

V and J are TRBV27 and TRBJ2-1, with D tentatively TRBD2 (5 bases). The ends were cut back, 2 bases at V and 4 bases at J, with 21 bases in the middle. The germline gives CDR1 MNHEY, CDR2 SMNVEV (reference sequence). This CDR3 has 18 amino acids. The CDR3 DNA reads TGTGCCAGCAGTTTAACCTCGCCGGCTAGCACCCGATACAATGAGCAGTTCTTC. It is translated as CASSLTSPASTRYNEQFF.

The CDR3 DNA reads TGCGCCAGCAGAGAGCGGGAGGAATGGTACGAGCAGTACTTC. Protein: CASREREEWYEQYF. The V gene is TRBV5-1, the J gene TRBJ2-7; 9 positions agree with TRBD2. The CDR3 loop spans 14 amino acids. J lost 4 bases, V lost 5 bases, and 7 bases had no gene match. Germline CDR1 SGHRS, CDR2 YFSETQ.

CDR3 loop: CASSPPGQGAVEQYF. The DNA for the CDR3 is TGTGCCAGCAGTCCGCCGGGACAGGGGGCAGTCGAGCAGTACTTC. The chain carries TRBV27 and TRBJ2-7, with 12 positions matching TRBD1. This CDR3 region has 15 residues. Germline loops: CDR1 MNHEY, CDR2 SMNVEV (reference sequence). With V trimmed by 5 bases and J by 6 bases, 8 bases remained unmatched.

This clonotype was observed a few times. This rearrangement joins TRBV12-3 or TRBV12-4 to TRBJ2-7; D call uncertain. V lost 3 bases and J lost 5, with 14 bases in between. The CDR3 has 14 residues. The CDR3 reads CASSFRSLADEQYF. The CDR3 DNA is TGTGCCAGCAGTTTCAGGTCGTTAGCCGACGAGCAGTACTTC.

This chain uses TRBV10-2 with TRBJ1-1; 9 bases agree with TRBD1. Germline values: CDR1 WSHSY, CDR2 SAAADI. Trimming took 4 bases from V and 3 from J; bases not matched to a gene: 6. The CDR3 is 15 residues long. This CDR3 reads CASSGIQGAYTEAFF. For the CDR3, the DNA is TGCGCCAGCAGTGGGATACAGGGGGCGTACACTGAAGCTTTCTTT.

This clonotype appeared many times. The V and J genes are TRBV5-1 and TRBJ2-3; D unresolved. The V gene lost 0 bases and the J gene lost 11 bases, with 7 bases spanning the gap. The CDR3 is 11 amino acids. Germline CDR1 SGHRS, CDR2 YFSETQ. The CDR3 reads CASSLDKGQYF. CDR3 nucleotides: TGCGCCAGCAGCTTGGATAAAGGGCAGTATTTT.

This clonotype was counted ten times or more. The chain combines TRBV20-1 with TRBJ2-1; D perhaps matches TRBD2 (6 bases). Germline lookup yields CDR1 DFQATT and CDR2 SNEGSKA (reference sequence). The CDR3 runs 13 residues. V was shortened by 6 bases and J by 3 bases, with 12 bases between the two germline ends. The CDR3 sequence: CSAAREYYNEQFF. CDR3 coding DNA: TGCAGTGCGGCTCGGGAGTACTACAATGAGCAGTTCTTC.